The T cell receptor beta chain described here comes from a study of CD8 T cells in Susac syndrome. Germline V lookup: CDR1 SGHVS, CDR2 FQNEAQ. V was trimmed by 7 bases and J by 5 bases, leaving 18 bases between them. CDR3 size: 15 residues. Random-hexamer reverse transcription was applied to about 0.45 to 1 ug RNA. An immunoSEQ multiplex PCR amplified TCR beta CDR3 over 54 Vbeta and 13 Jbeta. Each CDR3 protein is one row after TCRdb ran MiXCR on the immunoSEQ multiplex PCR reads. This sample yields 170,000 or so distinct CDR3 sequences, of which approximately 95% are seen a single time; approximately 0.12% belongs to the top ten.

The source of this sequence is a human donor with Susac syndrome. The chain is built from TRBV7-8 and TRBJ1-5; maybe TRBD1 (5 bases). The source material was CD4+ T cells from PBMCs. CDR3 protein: CASTVGLGDYQPQHF. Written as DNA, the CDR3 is TGTGCCAGCACCGTCGGTCTGGGGGACTATCAGCCCCAGCATTTT.